This T cell receptor beta chain was retrieved from a study of blood T cell repertoires in COVID-19. In the study overall: T cells, B-cell-depleted T cells, or PBMCs provided the cDNA or gDNA that served as material.

Each recovered donor of Cohort 3 presented with two negative PCRs, clearance, or symptom resolution. The data were produced by immunoSEQ multiplex PCR, yet TCRdb's version contains in-frame clones alone and is incomplete. This sample has 300,000 to 350,000 clones; approximately 88% occur once, and the top ten carry around 4.6%. This CDR3 is built from 15 residues. Germline V gene lookup returns CDR1 SNHLY and CDR2 FYNNEI. V dropped 4 bases and J dropped 5 bases, with 15 bases sitting between them. V gene TRBV2 combines with J gene TRBJ1-5; tentatively, D is TRBD1 (6 bases). The sequenced sample was PBMCs or T cells enriched from blood (not recorded which). The sequence came from a man aged 25-45 years who had recovered from COVID-19. In nucleotides, the CDR3 is TGTGCCAGCAGTGTCGCCGGGACATTCGATCAGCCCCAGCATTTT. Translating gives CASSVAGTFDQPQHF. The full variable domain, with the rest looked up from reference TRBV2 and TRBJ1-5, is EPEVTQTPSHQVTQMGQEVILRCVPISNHLYFYWYRQILGQKVEFLVSFYNNEISEKSEIFDDQFSVERPDGSNFTLKIRSTKLEDSAMYFCASSVAGTFDQPQHFGDGTRLSIL.